In its sample, the clone carrying this T cell receptor (beta chain) was seen a few times. Its antigen is currently unknown. Sequencing used immunoSEQ multiplex PCR; TCRdb keeps in-frame clones, though not all of them. Seen here are a few hundred thousand clones, around four fifths observed once, and the top ten hold more than 6%. With 6 bases clipped from V and 5 bases from J, the junction kept 7 bases outside the gene matches. Germline-derived CDR1 and CDR2 are LNHNV and YYDKDF (reference sequence). The CDR3 has 14 amino acids. The sample originates from a study of cytotoxic CD8 clonotypes in ibrutinib-treated CLL. Study-wide findings and caveats: Researchers report that baseline clonality outpaced age-matched healthy donors and tracked circulating CD8+ T-cell counts.

The chain employs TRBV15 and TRBJ2-7; TRBD2 matches at 10 bases. The origin of this receptor is a human donor with chronic lymphocytic leukemia. This material consisted of PBMCs, taken before ibrutinib treatment. The DNA for the CDR3 is TGTGCCACCAGGGGGACTAGCGTTTACCACGAGCAGTACTTC. As protein: CATRGTSVYHEQYF. Variable domain in full (rest from reference TRBV15 and TRBJ2-7): DAMVIQNPRYQVTQFGKPVTLSCSQTLNHNVMYWYQQKSSQAPKLLFHYYDKDFNNEADTPDNFQSRRPNTSFCFLDIRSPGLGDTAMYLCATRGTSVYHEQYFGPGTRLTVT.